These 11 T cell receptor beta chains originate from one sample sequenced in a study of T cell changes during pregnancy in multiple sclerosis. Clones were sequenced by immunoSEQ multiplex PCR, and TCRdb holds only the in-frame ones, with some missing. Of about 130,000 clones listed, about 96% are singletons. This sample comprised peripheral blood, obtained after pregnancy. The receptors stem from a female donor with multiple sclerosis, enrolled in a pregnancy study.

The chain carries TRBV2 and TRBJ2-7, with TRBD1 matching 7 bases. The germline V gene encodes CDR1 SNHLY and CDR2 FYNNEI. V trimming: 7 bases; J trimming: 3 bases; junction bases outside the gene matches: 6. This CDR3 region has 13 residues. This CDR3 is CASNRQGDYEQYF. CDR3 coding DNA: TGTGCCAGCAATAGACAGGGAGACTACGAGCAGTACTTC. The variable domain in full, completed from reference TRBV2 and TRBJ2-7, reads EPEVTQTPSHQVTQMGQEVILRCVPISNHLYFYWYRQILGQKVEFLVSFYNNEISEKSEIFDDQFSVERPDGSNFTLKIRSTKLEDSAMYFCASNRQGDYEQYFGPGTRLTVT.

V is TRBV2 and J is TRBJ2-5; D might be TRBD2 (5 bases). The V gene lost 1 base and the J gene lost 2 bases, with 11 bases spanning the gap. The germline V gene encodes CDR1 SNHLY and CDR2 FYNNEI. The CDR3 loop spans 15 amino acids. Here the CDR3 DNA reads TGTGCCAGCAGTGAAGTCGGCGGGCCTCAAGAGACCCAGTACTTC. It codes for CASSEVGGPQETQYF. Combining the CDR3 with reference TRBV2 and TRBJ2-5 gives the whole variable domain EPEVTQTPSHQVTQMGQEVILRCVPISNHLYFYWYRQILGQKVEFLVSFYNNEISEKSEIFDDQFSVERPDGSNFTLKIRSTKLEDSAMYFCASSEVGGPQETQYFGPGTRLLVL.

Here the CDR3 DNA reads TGTGCCAGCAGCTTAGACGCAGGGGATGGCGAGCAGTTCTTC. It is translated as CASSLDAGDGEQFF. This sequence joins TRBV13 and TRBJ2-1, with a possible D match to TRBD1 (6 bases). CDR3 length equals 14 residues. V dropped 1 base and J dropped 10 bases, with 14 bases sitting between them. The germline CDR1 and CDR2 sequences are PRHDT and FYEKMQ (reference sequence).

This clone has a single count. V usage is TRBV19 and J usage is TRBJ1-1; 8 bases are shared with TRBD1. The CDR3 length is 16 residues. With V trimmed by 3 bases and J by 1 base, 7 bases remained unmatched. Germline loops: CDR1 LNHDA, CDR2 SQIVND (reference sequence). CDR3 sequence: CASSMWTGSRNTEAFF. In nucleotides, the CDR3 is TGTGCCAGTAGTATGTGGACAGGGTCACGGAACACTGAAGCTTTCTTT.

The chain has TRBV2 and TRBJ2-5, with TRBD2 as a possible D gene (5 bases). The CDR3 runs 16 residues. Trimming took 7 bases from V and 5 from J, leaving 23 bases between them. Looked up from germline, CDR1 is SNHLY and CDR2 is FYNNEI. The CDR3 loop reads CASTGPFRLGEETQYF. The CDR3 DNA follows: TGTGCCAGCACCGGACCTTTCCGTCTCGGGGAGGAGACCCAGTACTTC.

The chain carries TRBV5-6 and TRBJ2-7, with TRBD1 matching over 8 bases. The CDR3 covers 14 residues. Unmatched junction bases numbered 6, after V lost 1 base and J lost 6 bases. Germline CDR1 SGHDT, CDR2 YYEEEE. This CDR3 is CASSLKDRDGEQYF. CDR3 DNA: TGTGCCAGCAGCTTGAAGGACAGGGACGGCGAGCAGTACTTC. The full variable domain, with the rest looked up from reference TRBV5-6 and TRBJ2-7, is DAGVTQSPTHLIKTRGQQVTLRCSPKSGHDTVSWYQQALGQGPQFIFQYYEEEERQRGNFPDRFSGHQFPNYSSELNVNALLLGDSALYLCASSLKDRDGEQYFGPGTRLTVT.

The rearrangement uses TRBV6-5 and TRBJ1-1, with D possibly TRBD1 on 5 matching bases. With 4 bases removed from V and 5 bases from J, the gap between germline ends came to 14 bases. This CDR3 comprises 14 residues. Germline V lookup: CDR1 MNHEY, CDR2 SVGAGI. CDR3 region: CASSLITGGTEAFF. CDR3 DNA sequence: TGTGCCAGCAGTTTAATTACAGGTGGTACTGAAGCTTTCTTT.

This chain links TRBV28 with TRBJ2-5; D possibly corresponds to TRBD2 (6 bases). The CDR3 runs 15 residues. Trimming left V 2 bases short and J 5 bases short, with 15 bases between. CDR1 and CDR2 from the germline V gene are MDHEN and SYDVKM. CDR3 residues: CASSLTDVRGETQYF. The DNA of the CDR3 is TGTGCCAGCAGTTTAACGGACGTTCGGGGGGAGACCCAGTACTTC.

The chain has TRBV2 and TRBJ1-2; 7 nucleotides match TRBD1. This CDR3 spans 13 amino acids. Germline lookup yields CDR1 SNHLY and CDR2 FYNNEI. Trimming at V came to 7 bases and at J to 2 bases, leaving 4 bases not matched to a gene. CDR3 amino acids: CASTDRENYGYTF. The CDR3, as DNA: TGTGCCAGCACAGACAGGGAGAACTATGGCTACACCTTC.

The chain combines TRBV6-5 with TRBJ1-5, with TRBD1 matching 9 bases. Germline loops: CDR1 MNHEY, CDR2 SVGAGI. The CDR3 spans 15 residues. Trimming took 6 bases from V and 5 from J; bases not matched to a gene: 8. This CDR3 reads CASRPGQGLDQPQHF. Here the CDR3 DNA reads TGTGCCAGCAGGCCGGGACAGGGACTGGATCAGCCCCAGCATTTT.

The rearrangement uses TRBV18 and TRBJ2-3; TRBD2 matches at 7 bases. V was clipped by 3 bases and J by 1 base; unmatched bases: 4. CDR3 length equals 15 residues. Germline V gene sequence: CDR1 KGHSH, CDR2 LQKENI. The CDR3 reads CASSPLSGGTDTQYF. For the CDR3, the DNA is TGTGCCAGCTCACCCCTCAGCGGGGGCACAGATACGCAGTATTTT.